The entry below describes one T cell receptor (beta chain). The clone's antigen remains unknown. No clone much larger than this one lies a single base away; base qualities are absent. This sample is part of a study of siplizumab effects on memory and regulatory T cells (dated by TCRdb to the late 2010s). In the study overall: The study examined how the anti-CD2 antibody siplizumab affects alloreactive T-cell subsets in allogeneic mixed lymphocyte reactions built from human PBMCs.

The CDR3, from cysteine to phenylalanine, totals 15 residues. This entry keeps only the CDR3 DNA: 45 bases, framed from base 1. The junction shows trimming of 4 bases on V and 1 base on J, plus 13 bases between the germline ends. CDR1 MDHEN and CDR2 SYDVKM are derived from the germline V gene. Library preparation used the immunoSEQ multiplex PCR assay. The deep sequencing platform assayed about 10^5 TCR templates per sample. Genomic DNA extracted from sorted T cells was used for TCRbeta CDR3 sequencing. From the authors' description of their analysis: Clonal analysis of TCRbeta CDR3 data was done in the R programming language. Alloreactive CD4+ and CD8+ clones were defined by comparing unstimulated samples with post-reaction CFSE-low samples. By matching sequences to the repertoires of sorted unstimulated Treg and non-Treg cells, each alloreactive CD4+ clone was assigned a regulatory or non-regulatory origin. TCRdb limited this immuneACCESS table to in-frame rearrangements with V and J called. A share of clones is missing; checked studies link under half to unresolved V genes, and the rest is unexplained. V and J calls plus clone size are reproduced from that table; the DNA served to infer D and trimming. Within this sample are more than 60,000 clones, with roughly 96% of them counted one time only. The top ten hold around 0.086% of the sample.

In a few donor pairs, further sequencing was done on unstimulated CD8+ naive, CD4+ memory, CD8+ TEMRA, CD4+ naive and CD8+ effector memory subsets. Sorted unstimulated T cells, along with proliferating T cells recovered from mixed lymphocyte reactions, underwent TCRbeta CDR3 sequencing. Fresh whole blood from fewer than 12 HLA-typed healthy donors was used to isolate PBMCs. Study-wide findings and limitations: Because sequences below about 10^-5 frequency were poorly captured, only a minor fraction of alloreactive clones could be mapped to unstimulated subsets. Among mappable alloreactive CD4+ clones, the Treg-derived fraction averaged 68.8% with siplizumab versus 25% to 30% in control reactions. Whether proliferating Tregs from siplizumab cultures actually had suppressive function was not functionally confirmed. Siplizumab significantly reduced the cumulative frequency of alloreactive sequences traceable to unstimulated CD4+ memory T cells. About 75-96% of proliferating CD4+ or CD8+ clones could not be given a naive or memory phenotype. Compared with memory T cells, unstimulated naive T cells appeared more diverse, and naive cells seemed to make a substantial contribution to the alloresponse.

The origin of this receptor is a human donor in good health. The sequence joins TRBV28 to TRBJ1-1; the D gene identity is not certain. Material for sequencing was naive CD8+ T cells sorted from blood. What this sample's cell subset or site label stands for: unstimulated naive T cells. The sequence in DNA is TGTGCCAGCAGTTCGGTACAGTGGGGGAACACTGAAGCTTTCTTT. Its protein is CASSSVQWGNTEAFF.